Listed here are 27 T cell receptor beta chains from one sample, sequenced in a study of blood T cell repertoires in COVID-19. The method was immunoSEQ multiplex PCR; TCRdb's version includes in-frame clones alone and lacks a portion of them. The sample shows 45,000 to 65,000 clones, around 92% of them seen only once. Sequencing was performed on peripheral blood. These receptor sequences come from a human donor in a cohort sampled during active COVID-19.

The chain employs TRBV7-9 and TRBJ1-1; possibly TRBD1 for D (6 bases). The CDR3 runs to 15 residues. V was clipped by 2 bases and J by 3 bases, with 13 bases between them. The V gene's germline CDR1 is SEHNR and CDR2 FQNEAQ (reference sequence). CDR3 residues: CASSLRGAGDTEAFF. The CDR3 nucleotides read TGTGCCAGCAGCTTACGGGGGGCAGGGGACACTGAAGCTTTCTTT.

The genes are TRBV11-3 and TRBJ2-1, with 16 bases lining up with TRBD2. The CDR3 loop spans 16 amino acids. Germline V gives CDR1 SGHNT, CDR2 YENEEA. V lost 4 bases, J lost 9 bases, and 6 bases stayed unmatched. CDR3 in DNA: TGTGCCAGCAGCTCCGGGACTAGCGGGGGGGCGGTTGAGCAGTTCTTC. It specifies CASSSGTSGGAVEQFF. The complete variable domain, with remaining parts taken from reference TRBV11-3 and TRBJ2-1, reads EAGVVQSPRYKIIEKKQPVAFWCNPISGHNTLYWYLQNLGQGPELLIRYENEEAVDDSQLPKDRFSAERLKGVDSTLKIQPAELGDSAVYLCASSSGTSGGAVEQFFGPGTRLTVL.

CDR3 nucleotides: TGCAGTGCTAGGCAGGTCTACGAGCAGTACTTC. Its translation: CSARQVYEQYF. This chain connects TRBV20-1 to TRBJ2-7; D is unresolved. Germline V lookup: CDR1 DFQATT, CDR2 SNEGSKA (reference sequence). Trimming cost V 3 bases and J 3 bases, with 6 bases left between them. This CDR3 is 11 amino acids long.

The rearrangement uses TRBV19 and TRBJ2-7; TRBD1 matches at 7 bases. Germline CDR1 and CDR2: LNHDA and SQIVND (reference sequence). This CDR3 comprises 13 residues. Germline trimming cut 4 bases from V and 7 bases from J; bases unmatched to any gene: 7. CDR3 region: CASSTTQGLEQYF. The CDR3 DNA follows: TGTGCCAGTAGTACAACACAGGGGCTGGAGCAGTACTTC.

V usage is TRBV5-4 and J usage is TRBJ2-7; 7 bases align to TRBD2. V gave up 0 bases and J gave up 2 bases; unmatched junction bases: 5. Germline assignment: CDR1 SGHNT and CDR2 YYREEE (reference sequence). The CDR3 is 15 residues long. The CDR3 sequence: CASSLDVGGAYEQYF. The CDR3 bases are TGTGCCAGCAGCTTGGATGTGGGGGGGGCCTACGAGCAGTACTTC.

This clone was seen a few times. CDR3 DNA: TGTGCCAGCAGCTTAGCGCGGGGTGCCCCGGAGACCCAGTACTTC. Amino acid sequence: CASSLARGAPETQYF. The V and J genes are TRBV7-2 and TRBJ2-5, with D maybe TRBD2 (6 bases). Germline lookup yields CDR1 SGHTA and CDR2 FQGNSA. V lost 0 bases and J 5 bases, leaving 13 bases between the germline ends. This CDR3 region has 15 residues.

J is TRBJ2-5 and V is TRBV11-2; 7 bases match TRBD2. CDR1 is SGHAT, CDR2 FQNNGV, per germline. The CDR3 is 13 residues long. The ends lost 1 base at V and 6 bases at J; junction bases unmatched: 2. The DNA of the CDR3 is TGTGCCAGCAGCTTAGGGGACTACAAGACCCAGTACTTC. This encodes CASSLGDYKTQYF.

The CDR3 spells CASSPTSGGPYEQYF. CDR3 sequence (DNA): TGCGCCAGCAGTCCGACTAGCGGGGGACCCTACGAGCAGTACTTC. This chain connects TRBV10-2 to TRBJ2-7; 12 bases line up with TRBD2. The V segment lost 5 bases and the J segment 2 bases; nucleotides outside the gene matches: 4. The CDR3 sequence is 15 residues long. Per germline, CDR1 WSHSY and CDR2 SAAADI.

V and J are TRBV29-1 and TRBJ1-2, with D perhaps matching TRBD1 (5 bases). V lost 2 bases and J lost 1, with 17 bases in between. This CDR3 region has 16 residues. Germline V gives CDR1 SQVTM, CDR2 ANQGSEA. The chain's CDR3 is CSVETPLQVYNYGYTF. The CDR3 DNA is TGCAGCGTTGAAACTCCGTTACAGGTGTATAACTATGGCTACACCTTC. The whole variable domain, filled in from reference TRBV29-1 and TRBJ1-2, reads SAVISQKPSRDICQRGTSLTIQCQVDSQVTMMFWYRQQPGQSLTLIATANQGSEATYESGFVIDKFPISRPNLTFSTLTVSNMSPEDSSIYLCSVETPLQVYNYGYTFGSGTRLTVV.

This CDR3 is CSVAGGKYEQYF. The DNA for the CDR3 is TGCAGCGTTGCGGGGGGGAAGTACGAGCAGTACTTC. The chain recombines TRBV29-1 with TRBJ2-7, with 8 bases fitting TRBD2. V was pared by 4 bases and J by 4 bases, with 3 bases of the junction left unmatched. The CDR3 runs 12 residues. CDR1 and CDR2 from the germline V gene are SQVTM and ANQGSEA.

This clone was seen a handful of times. V gene TRBV19 combines with J gene TRBJ2-7; D possibly corresponds to TRBD1 (6 bases). V dropped 4 bases and J dropped 4 bases, with 14 bases sitting between them. The CDR3 contains 14 residues. Germline CDR1 LNHDA, CDR2 SQIVND (reference sequence). The chain's CDR3 is CASSRETGLYEQYF. The DNA of the CDR3 is TGTGCCAGTAGTAGGGAGACAGGCCTTTACGAGCAGTACTTC. Full variable domain (rest looked up from reference TRBV19 and TRBJ2-7): DGGITQSPKYLFRKEGQNVTLSCEQNLNHDAMYWYRQDPGQGLRLIYYSQIVNDFQKGDIAEGYSVSREKKESFPLTVTSAQKNPTAFYLCASSRETGLYEQYFGPGTRLTVT.

The chain recombines TRBV3-1 (or the pseudogene TRBV3-2) with TRBJ1-3; TRBD1 aligns across 7 bases. CDR1 LGHDT and CDR2 YNNKEL come from the germline V gene (reference sequence). J was trimmed by 1 base and V by 2 bases; bases with no gene match: 5. CDR3 length: 16 amino acids. The CDR3 DNA sequence: TGTGCCAGCAGCCAAAGGAGACAGGGTTCTGGAAACACCATATATTTT. It codes for CASSQRRQGSGNTIYF.

This chain uses TRBV4-3 with TRBJ2-1, with TRBD2 identical over 15 bases. The CDR3 consists of 19 residues. V was pared by 3 bases and J by 1 base, with 7 bases of the junction left unmatched. Germline-derived CDR1 and CDR2 are LGHNA and YSLEER. As DNA, the CDR3 is TGCGCCAGCAGCCATTACGGGACTAGCGGGGGGTTGTCCTACAATGAGCAGTTCTTC. It codes for CASSHYGTSGGLSYNEQFF.

The chain combines TRBV27 with TRBJ1-2, with 11 bases matching TRBD1. Germline CDR1 MNHEY, CDR2 SMNVEV (reference sequence). The CDR3 loop spans 16 amino acids. The V and J ends lost 4 bases and 4 bases, in that order; junction bases with no gene match: 8. DNA for the CDR3: TGTGCCAGCAGTTCCCGGACAGGGGGCGATGGCTATGGCTACACCTTC. It is translated as CASSSRTGGDGYGYTF.

This sequence joins TRBV3-1 (or the pseudogene TRBV3-2) and TRBJ1-2; the D gene is possibly TRBD1 (6 bases). The CDR3 consists of 13 residues. V lost 8 bases to trimming and J lost 4 bases, with 14 bases between them. CDR1 LGHDT and CDR2 YNNKEL come from the germline V gene (reference sequence). This chain's CDR3 is CASGKQGPYGYTF. Here the CDR3 DNA reads TGTGCCAGCGGGAAACAGGGCCCCTATGGCTACACCTTC.

In this sample, this clone turned up once. The chain uses TRBV4-3 and TRBJ1-2, with 9 bases that match TRBD1. Germline values: CDR1 LGHNA, CDR2 YSLEER. The CDR3 extends over 16 amino acids. J lost 5 bases, V lost 0 bases, and 7 bases had no gene match. The CDR3: CASSQERTGAGYGYTF. In DNA, the CDR3 is TGCGCCAGCAGCCAAGAAAGGACAGGGGCAGGGTATGGCTACACCTTC.

The chain carries TRBV14 and TRBJ2-6, with 9 bases aligning to TRBD1. Germline CDR1 and CDR2: SGHDN and FVKESK. With 4 bases clipped from V and 0 bases from J, the junction kept 7 bases outside the gene matches. The CDR3 covers 18 residues. The CDR3 reads CASSRRDRVASGANVLTF. The CDR3 coding sequence is TGTGCCAGCAGCCGAAGGGACAGGGTGGCCTCTGGGGCCAACGTCCTGACTTTC.

The rearrangement links TRBV3-1 (or the pseudogene TRBV3-2) to TRBJ2-7; D gene ambiguous. V lost 4 bases and J lost 2, with 6 bases in between. The CDR3 is 12 amino acids. The germline V gene has CDR1 LGHDT and CDR2 YNNKEL (reference sequence). CDR3 in amino acids: CASSLSAYEQYF. The CDR3 region has the DNA TGTGCCAGCAGCCTCAGCGCCTACGAGCAGTACTTC.

This sequence joins TRBV15 and TRBJ2-6; 8 bases match TRBD1. V was clipped by 1 base and J by 2 bases; unmatched bases: 1. The CDR3 has 16 residues. Germline lookup yields CDR1 LNHNV and CDR2 YYDKDF (reference sequence). The DNA for the CDR3 is TGTGCCACCAGCAGAGGGACAGGGACTGGGGCCAACGTCCTGACTTTC. Translated: CATSRGTGTGANVLTF.

This chain links TRBV5-1 with TRBJ1-2; D not certain. This CDR3 comprises 15 residues. V gave up 4 bases and J gave up 0 bases, with 13 bases separating them. Per germline, CDR1 SGHRS and CDR2 YFSETQ. CDR3: CASSLAPPANYGYTF. DNA for the CDR3: TGCGCCAGCAGCCTGGCGCCACCAGCTAACTATGGCTACACCTTC.

The J gene is TRBJ1-2, the V gene TRBV6-5; tentative D call: TRBD1 (6 bases). The germline V gene encodes CDR1 MNHEY and CDR2 SVGAGI. There are 15 residues in the CDR3. Trimming removed 0 bases from V and 5 bases from J, with 13 bases in between. The DNA of the CDR3 is TGTGCCAGCAGTTACTCCCCGGGACACAGTTATGGCTACACCTTC. This translates into CASSYSPGHSYGYTF.

In this sample, this clone turned up a few times. The CDR3 coding sequence is TGTGCCAGCAGCCTACGGCCGCGGGAGTTCTTGAGGCATTGCCCCCTCCACTTT. It translates to CASSLRPREFLRHCPLHF. The V gene is TRBV7-7, the J gene TRBJ1-6; no reliable D call. The germline V and J ends were trimmed by 5 bases and 13 bases, with 30 bases remaining between them. The CDR3 spans 18 residues. Germline CDR1 SSHAT, CDR2 FNYEAQ (reference sequence).

The rearrangement uses TRBV7-9 and TRBJ1-1; no clear D. The length of the CDR3 is 13 residues. Germline V lookup: CDR1 SEHNR, CDR2 FQNEAQ (reference sequence). V lost 5 bases and J lost 3, with 10 bases in between. As DNA, the CDR3 is TGTGCCAGCAGCCAAGGACTGTACACTGAAGCTTTCTTT. Its translation is CASSQGLYTEAFF. The full variable domain, completed using reference TRBV7-9 and TRBJ1-1, is DTGVSQNPRHKITKRGQNVTFRCDPISEHNRLYWYRQTLGQGPEFLTYFQNEAQLEKSRLLSDRFSAERPKGSFSTLEIQRTEQGDSAMYLCASSQGLYTEAFFGQGTRLTVV.

The chain links TRBV15 to TRBJ1-5, with a weak D call TRBD1 (6 bases). The CDR3 consists of 14 residues. The V end lost 0 bases, the J end lost 7 bases, and 10 bases lay between the germline ends. CDR1 LNHNV and CDR2 YYDKDF come from the germline V gene (reference sequence). CDR3 amino acids: CATSRDRGYQPQHF. The CDR3 coding sequence is TGTGCCACCAGCAGAGATAGGGGGTACCAGCCCCAGCATTTT.

This chain connects TRBV27 to TRBJ2-1, with D possibly matching TRBD2 (5 bases). The length of the CDR3 is 13 residues. Per germline, CDR1 MNHEY and CDR2 SMNVEV (reference sequence). With 3 bases removed from V and 11 bases from J, the gap between germline ends came to 14 bases. For the CDR3, the DNA is TGTGCCAGCAGTTTCGAGGGCGGGCGTAAGCAGTTCTTC. It encodes CASSFEGGRKQFF.

This chain links TRBV7-2 with TRBJ1-1; TRBD1 matches 9 bases. This CDR3 spans 16 amino acids. Germline trimming cut 5 bases from V and 1 base from J; bases unmatched to any gene: 8. Germline CDR1 reads SGHTA; CDR2 reads FQGNSA. The chain's CDR3 is CASSTGGGRGNTEAFF. The CDR3 nucleotides read TGTGCCAGCAGCACAGGGGGCGGCAGGGGGAACACTGAAGCTTTCTTT.

The rearrangement links TRBV7-2 to TRBJ2-7, with a weak D call TRBD2 (5 bases). CDR3 length: 13 amino acids. Germline loops: CDR1 SGHTA, CDR2 FQGNSA. V was trimmed by 4 bases and J by 6 bases, leaving 13 bases between them. In nucleotides, the CDR3 is TGTGCCAGCAGCTCACCCCGTGGAGGCGAGCAGTACTTC. Protein sequence: CASSSPRGGEQYF. The full variable domain, with the rest looked up from reference TRBV7-2 and TRBJ2-7, is GAGVSQSPSNKVTEKGKDVELRCDPISGHTALYWYRQSLGQGLEFLIYFQGNSAPDKSGLPSDRFSAERTGGSVSTLTIQRTQQEDSAVYLCASSSPRGGEQYFGPGTRLTVT.